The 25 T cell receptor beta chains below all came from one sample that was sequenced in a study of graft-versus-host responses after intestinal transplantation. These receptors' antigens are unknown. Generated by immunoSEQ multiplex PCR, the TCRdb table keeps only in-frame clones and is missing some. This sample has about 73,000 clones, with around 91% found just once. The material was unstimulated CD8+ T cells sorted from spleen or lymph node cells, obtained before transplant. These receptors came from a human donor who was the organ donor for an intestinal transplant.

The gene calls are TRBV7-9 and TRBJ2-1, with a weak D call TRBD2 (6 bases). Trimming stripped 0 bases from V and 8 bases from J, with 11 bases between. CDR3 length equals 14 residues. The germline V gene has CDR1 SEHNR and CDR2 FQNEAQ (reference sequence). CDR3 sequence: CASSLAGEVHEQFF. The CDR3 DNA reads TGTGCCAGCAGCTTAGCAGGGGAGGTGCATGAGCAGTTCTTC.

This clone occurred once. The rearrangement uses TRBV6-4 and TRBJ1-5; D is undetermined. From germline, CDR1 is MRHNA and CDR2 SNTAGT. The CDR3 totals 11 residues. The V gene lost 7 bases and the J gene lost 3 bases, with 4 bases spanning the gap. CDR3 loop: CASILNQPQHF. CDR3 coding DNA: TGTGCCAGCATTCTCAATCAGCCCCAGCATTTT.

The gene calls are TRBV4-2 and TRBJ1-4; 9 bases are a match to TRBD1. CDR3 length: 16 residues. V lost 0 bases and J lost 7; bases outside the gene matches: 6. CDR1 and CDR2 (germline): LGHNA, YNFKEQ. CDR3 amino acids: CASSQDSGQGGEKLFF. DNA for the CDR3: TGTGCCAGCAGCCAAGATTCGGGACAGGGTGGTGAAAAACTGTTTTTT.

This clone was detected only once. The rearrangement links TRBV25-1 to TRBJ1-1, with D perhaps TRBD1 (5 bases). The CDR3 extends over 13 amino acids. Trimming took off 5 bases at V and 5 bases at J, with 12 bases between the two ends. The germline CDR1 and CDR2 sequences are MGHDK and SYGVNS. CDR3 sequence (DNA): TGTGCCAGCAGTCCGAGGGGAGGAACTGAAGCTTTCTTT. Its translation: CASSPRGGTEAFF.

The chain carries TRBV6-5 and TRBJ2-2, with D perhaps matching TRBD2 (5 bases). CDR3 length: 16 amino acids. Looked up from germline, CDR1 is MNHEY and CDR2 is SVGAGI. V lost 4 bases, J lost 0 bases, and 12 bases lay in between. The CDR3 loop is CASSSFEGPNTGELFF. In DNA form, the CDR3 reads TGTGCCAGCAGTTCCTTCGAGGGCCCGAACACCGGGGAGCTGTTTTTT.

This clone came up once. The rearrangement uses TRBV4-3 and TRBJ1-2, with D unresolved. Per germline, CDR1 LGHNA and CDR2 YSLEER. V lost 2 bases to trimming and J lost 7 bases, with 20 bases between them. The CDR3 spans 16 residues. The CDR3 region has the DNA TGCGCCAGCAGCCAAAGCAGGACTGGACTGAGTGGTGGCTACACCTTC. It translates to CASSQSRTGLSGGYTF.

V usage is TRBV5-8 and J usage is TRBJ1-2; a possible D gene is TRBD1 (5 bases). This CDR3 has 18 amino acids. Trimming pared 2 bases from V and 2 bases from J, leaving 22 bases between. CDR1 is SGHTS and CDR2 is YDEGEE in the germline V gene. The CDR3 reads CASSFYRGLRWRNYGYTF. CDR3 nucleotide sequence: TGTGCCAGCAGCTTTTATCGGGGACTACGCTGGCGGAACTATGGCTACACCTTC.

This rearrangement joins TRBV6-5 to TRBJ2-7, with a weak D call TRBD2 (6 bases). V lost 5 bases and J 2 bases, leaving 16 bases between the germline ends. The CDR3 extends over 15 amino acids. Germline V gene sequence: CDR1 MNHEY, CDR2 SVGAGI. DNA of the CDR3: TGTGCCAGCAGTAATGGGGGAGGTTTCGCCTACGAGCAGTACGTC. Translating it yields CASSNGGGFAYEQYV.

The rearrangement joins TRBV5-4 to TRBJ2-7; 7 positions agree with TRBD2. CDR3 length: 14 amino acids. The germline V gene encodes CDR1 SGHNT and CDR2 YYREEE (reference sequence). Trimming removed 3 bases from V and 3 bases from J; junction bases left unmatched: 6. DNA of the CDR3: TGTGCCAGCAGCTGGGAGGGCAGCAGCTACGAGCAGTACGTC. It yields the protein CASSWEGSSYEQYV.

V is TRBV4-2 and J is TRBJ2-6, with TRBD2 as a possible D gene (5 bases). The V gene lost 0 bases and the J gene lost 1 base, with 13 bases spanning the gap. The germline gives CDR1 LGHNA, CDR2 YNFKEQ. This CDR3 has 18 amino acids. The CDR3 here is CASSQDPSPFSGANVLTF. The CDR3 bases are TGTGCCAGCAGCCAAGACCCTAGCCCCTTTTCTGGGGCCAACGTCCTGACTTTC.

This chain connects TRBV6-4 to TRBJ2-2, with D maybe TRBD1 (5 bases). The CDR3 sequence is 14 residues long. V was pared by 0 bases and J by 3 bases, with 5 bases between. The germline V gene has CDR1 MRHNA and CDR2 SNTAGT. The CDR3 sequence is CASSDSGDTGELFF. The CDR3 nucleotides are TGTGCCAGCAGTGACTCAGGGGACACCGGGGAGCTGTTTTTT.

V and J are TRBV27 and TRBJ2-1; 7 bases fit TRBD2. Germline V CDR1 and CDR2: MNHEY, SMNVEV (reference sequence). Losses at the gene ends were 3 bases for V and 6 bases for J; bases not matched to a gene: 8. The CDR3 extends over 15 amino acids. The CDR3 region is CASSFILGLPNEQFF. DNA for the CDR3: TGTGCCAGCAGTTTTATACTGGGACTACCCAATGAGCAGTTCTTC.

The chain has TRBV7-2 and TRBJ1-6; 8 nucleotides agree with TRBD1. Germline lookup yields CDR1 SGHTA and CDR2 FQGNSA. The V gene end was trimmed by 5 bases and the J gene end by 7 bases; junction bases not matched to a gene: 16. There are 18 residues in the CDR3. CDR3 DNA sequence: TGTGCCAGCAGCCACGGACAGGGCAGCGGACTATGGAATTCACCCCTCCACTTT. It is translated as CASSHGQGSGLWNSPLHF.

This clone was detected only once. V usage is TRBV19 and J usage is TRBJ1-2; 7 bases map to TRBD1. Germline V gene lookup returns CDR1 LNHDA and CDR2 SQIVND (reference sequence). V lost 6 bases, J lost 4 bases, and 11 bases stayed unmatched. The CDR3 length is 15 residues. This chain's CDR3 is CASSTGQAALYGYTF. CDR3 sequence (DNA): TGTGCCAGTAGCACCGGACAGGCAGCTCTCTATGGCTACACCTTC.

The CDR3 here is CASSHGADNSPLHF. The CDR3 nucleotides read TGTGCCAGCAGCCACGGAGCCGATAATTCACCCCTCCACTTT. The chain couples TRBV27 to TRBJ1-6; D call uncertain. The germline V gene encodes CDR1 MNHEY and CDR2 SMNVEV (reference sequence). Trimming left V 6 bases short and J 5 bases short, with 11 bases between. This CDR3 contains 14 residues.

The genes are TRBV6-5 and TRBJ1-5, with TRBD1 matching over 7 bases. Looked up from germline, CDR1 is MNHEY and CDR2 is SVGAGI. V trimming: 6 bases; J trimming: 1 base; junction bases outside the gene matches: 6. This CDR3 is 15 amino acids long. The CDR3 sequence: CASRTSRGSNQPQHF. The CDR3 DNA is TGTGCCAGCAGAACCTCCAGGGGGAGCAATCAGCCCCAGCATTTT.

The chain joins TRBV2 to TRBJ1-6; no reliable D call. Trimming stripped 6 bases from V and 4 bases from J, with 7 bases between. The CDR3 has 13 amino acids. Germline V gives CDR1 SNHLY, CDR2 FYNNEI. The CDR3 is CASRGAYNSPLHF. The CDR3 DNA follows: TGTGCCAGCAGGGGAGCTTATAATTCACCCCTCCACTTT. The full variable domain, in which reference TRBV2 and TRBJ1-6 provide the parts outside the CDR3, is EPEVTQTPSHQVTQMGQEVILRCVPISNHLYFYWYRQILGQKVEFLVSFYNNEISEKSEIFDDQFSVERPDGSNFTLKIRSTKLEDSAMYFCASRGAYNSPLHFGNGTRLTVT.

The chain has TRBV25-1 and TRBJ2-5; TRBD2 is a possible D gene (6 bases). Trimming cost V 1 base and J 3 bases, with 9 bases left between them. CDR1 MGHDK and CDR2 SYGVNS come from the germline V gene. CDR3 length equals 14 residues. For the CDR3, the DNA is TGTGCCAGCAGTGAATCCCCGGGGGAAGAGACCCAGTACTTC. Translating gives CASSESPGEETQYF. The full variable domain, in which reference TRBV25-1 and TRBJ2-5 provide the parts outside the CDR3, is EADIYQTPRYLVIGTGKKITLECSQTMGHDKMYWYQQDPGMELHLIHYSYGVNSTEKGDLSSESTVSRIRTEHFPLTLESARPSHTSQYLCASSESPGEETQYFGPGTRLLVL.

CDR3 sequence reads: CSVAPGVLGGELFF. DNA of the CDR3: TGCAGCGTTGCCCCGGGAGTTCTTGGCGGGGAGCTGTTTTTT. V gene TRBV29-1 combines with J gene TRBJ2-2; maybe TRBD2 (6 bases). The CDR3 totals 14 residues. Deletions cut 4 bases from V and 7 bases from J, with 16 bases between. Germline V gene sequence: CDR1 SQVTM, CDR2 ANQGSEA.

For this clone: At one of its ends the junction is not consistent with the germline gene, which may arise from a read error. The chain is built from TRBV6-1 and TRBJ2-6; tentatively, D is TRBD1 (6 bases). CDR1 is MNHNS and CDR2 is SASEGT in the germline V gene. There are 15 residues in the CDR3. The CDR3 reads CVSSQGNSGANVLTF. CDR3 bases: TGTGTCAGCAGCCAGGGGAACTCTGGGGCCAACGTCCTGACTTTC.

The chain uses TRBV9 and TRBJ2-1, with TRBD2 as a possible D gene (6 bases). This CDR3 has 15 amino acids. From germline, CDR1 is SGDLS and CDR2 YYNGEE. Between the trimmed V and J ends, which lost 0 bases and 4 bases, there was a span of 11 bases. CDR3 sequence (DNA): TGTGCCAGCAGCGTAGCTGGGGAGGTGTACAATGAGCAGTTCTTC. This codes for CASSVAGEVYNEQFF.

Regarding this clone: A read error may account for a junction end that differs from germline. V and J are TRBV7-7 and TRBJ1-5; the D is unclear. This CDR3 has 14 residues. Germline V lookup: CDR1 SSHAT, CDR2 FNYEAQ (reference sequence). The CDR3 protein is CASSLVRVSGPQHF. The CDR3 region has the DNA TGTGCTAGCAGCTTAGTTCGAGTCTCGGGGCCCCAGCATTTT.

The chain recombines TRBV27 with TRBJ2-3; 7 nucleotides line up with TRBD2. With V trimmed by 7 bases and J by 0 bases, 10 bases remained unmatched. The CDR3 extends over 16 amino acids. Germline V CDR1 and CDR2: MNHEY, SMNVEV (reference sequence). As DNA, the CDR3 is TGTGCCAGCACCCGGGAGGCGGGGTCTAGCACAGATACGCAGTATTTT. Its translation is CASTREAGSSTDTQYF.

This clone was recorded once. In nucleotides, the CDR3 is TGCAGCGTTGATGGGGAGGGTGGAGGAACCGGCTACACCTTC. Protein: CSVDGEGGGTGYTF. The chain links TRBV29-1 to TRBJ1-2, with no clear D. The CDR3 runs to 14 residues. The V gene's germline CDR1 is SQVTM and CDR2 ANQGSEA. V was trimmed by 3 bases and J by 8 bases, leaving 19 bases between them.

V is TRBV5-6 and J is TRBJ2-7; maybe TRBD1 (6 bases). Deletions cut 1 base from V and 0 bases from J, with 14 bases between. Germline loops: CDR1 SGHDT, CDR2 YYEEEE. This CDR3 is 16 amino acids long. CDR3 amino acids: CASSLTTGESSYEQYV. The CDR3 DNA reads TGTGCCAGCAGCTTGACGACAGGCGAAAGCTCCTACGAGCAGTACGTC.